This T cell receptor (beta chain) comes out of a study of blood T cells in healthy people across ages. Germline CDR1 reads MDHEN; CDR2 reads SYDVKM. Between the trimmed V and J ends, which lost 6 bases and 3 bases, there was a span of 12 bases. This CDR3 is built from 15 residues. Next came a second PCR, run for about 7 to 12 cycles, which used a sample-barcoded 5' primer along with a J-beta primer mix. TCRdb passed the 5' RACE reads through MiXCR, listing each CDR3 protein once. Among some 900,000 distinct CDR3 sequences listed, roughly 52% were seen once. Sequenced material: blood. This TCR came from a man under 40 in good health. The chain couples TRBV28 to TRBJ1-6; D call uncertain. The CDR3 protein is CASSLYGVYNSPLHF. The DNA for the CDR3 is TGTGCCAGCAGCCTCTATGGGGTCTATAATTCACCCCTCCACTTT.